These 18 T cell receptor beta chains came from one sample sequenced in a study of T cells in localized non-small cell lung cancer. Measured with immunoSEQ multiplex PCR; TCRdb has only the in-frame clones, and not every one. In the table there are about 70,000 clones, approximately 87% of which are singletons. The sequenced sample was peripheral blood, obtained before any cancer treatment. Receptors originate from a male donor aged 60 or over with stage III squamous cell lung carcinoma.

The chain recombines TRBV7-2 with TRBJ1-3; D gene uncertain. CDR3 length equals 13 residues. CDR1 and CDR2 from the germline V gene are SGHTA and FQGNSA. The V end was cut by 4 bases, the J end by 6 bases, with 10 bases between. CDR3 sequence reads: CASSSTLENTIYF. The CDR3 DNA reads TGTGCCAGCAGCTCGACCCTGGAAAACACCATATATTTT.

The chain combines TRBV6-1 with TRBJ2-7; D is unresolved. The CDR3 is 14 residues long. Germline CDR1 reads MNHNS; CDR2 reads SASEGT. Between the trimmed V and J ends, which lost 2 bases and 2 bases, there was a span of 10 bases. The CDR3 DNA sequence: TGTGCCAGCAGTGAAAAGGTGCCTCCCTACGAGCAGTACGTC. Translating gives CASSEKVPPYEQYV.

V gene TRBV5-8 combines with J gene TRBJ2-5; 9 nucleotides align to TRBD1. Germline trimming cut 3 bases from V and 5 bases from J; bases unmatched to any gene: 14. This CDR3 spans 17 amino acids. Germline CDR1 and CDR2: SGHTS and YDEGEE. CDR3 residues: CASSSGLRTGESETQYF. The CDR3 DNA reads as TGTGCCAGCAGCTCGGGATTACGGACAGGGGAGTCTGAGACCCAGTACTTC.

The genes are TRBV5-6 and TRBJ1-1; 10 bases align to TRBD1. The CDR3 has 14 residues. The germline V gene encodes CDR1 SGHDT and CDR2 YYEEEE. With V trimmed by 4 bases and J by 11 bases, 11 bases remained unmatched. The CDR3 DNA reads as TGTGCCAGCAGCCCCCGGGACAGGGGAATTGGGGCTTTCTTT. Its protein is CASSPRDRGIGAFF.

To note about this clone: This specimen includes other DNA sequences encoding the same CDR3. This chain connects TRBV29-1 to TRBJ2-5; TRBD1 aligns across 7 bases. The CDR3 sequence is 13 residues long. Trimming at V came to 6 bases and at J to 5 bases, leaving 9 bases not matched to a gene. CDR1 is SQVTM and CDR2 is ANQGSEA in the germline V gene. As DNA, the CDR3 is TGCAGCGTGGGAACCGGGACAGCCGAGACCCAGTACTTC. It encodes CSVGTGTAETQYF.

The chain links TRBV9 to TRBJ2-5; D is perhaps TRBD1 (6 bases). The CDR3 is 16 amino acids. Trimming removed 0 bases from V and 4 bases from J, with 16 bases in between. Germline-derived CDR1 and CDR2 are SGDLS and YYNGEE. CDR3 amino acids: CASSVGRGSRTETQYF. In DNA, the CDR3 is TGTGCCAGCAGCGTAGGAAGGGGGTCTCGGACAGAGACCCAGTACTTC.

This clone was seen a few times. This chain joins TRBV6-5 and TRBJ1-5; maybe TRBD1 (6 bases). The V gene's germline CDR1 is MNHEY and CDR2 SVGAGI. This CDR3 region has 14 residues. V lost 6 bases, J lost 5 bases, and 14 bases lay in between. CDR3 region: CASSDGGGYQPQHF. In DNA form, the CDR3 reads TGTGCCAGCAGCGACGGGGGCGGATATCAGCCCCAGCATTTT.

This chain uses TRBV5-1 with TRBJ1-1; 8 nucleotides agree with TRBD1. The CDR3 sequence is 13 residues long. Germline CDR1 and CDR2: SGHRS and YFSETQ. J was trimmed by 4 bases and V by 2 bases; bases with no gene match: 1. CDR3 sequence reads: CASSFTGGTEAFF. For the CDR3, the DNA is TGCGCCAGCAGCTTTACAGGGGGCACTGAAGCTTTCTTT.

This chain connects TRBV7-2 to TRBJ1-4, with D unresolved. The CDR3 is made up of 12 amino acids. Germline V gene sequence: CDR1 SGHTA, CDR2 FQGNSA. Trimming shortened V by 0 bases and J by 7 bases, and 3 bases separated the two germline ends. The CDR3 nucleotides read TGTGCCAGCAGCTTAGCCGTTGAAAAACTGTTTTTT. It encodes CASSLAVEKLFF.

The J gene is TRBJ1-1, the V gene TRBV10-1, with TRBD1 as a possible D gene (5 bases). The V end lost 4 bases, the J end lost 1 base, and 7 bases lay between the germline ends. This CDR3 is built from 13 residues. Germline V gene lookup returns CDR1 WNHNN and CDR2 SYGVQD (reference sequence). CDR3 sequence (DNA): TGCGCCAGCAGTGTGCAGGGGAACACTGAAGCTTTCTTT. Its protein product is CASSVQGNTEAFF.

This clone came up once. This chain uses TRBV18 with TRBJ1-5, with unresolved D. The V end was cut by 6 bases, the J end by 1 base, with 13 bases between. Germline values: CDR1 KGHSH, CDR2 LQKENI. The CDR3 spans 15 residues. In DNA form, the CDR3 reads TGTGCCAGCTCTCCTCGGGGTGGGAGCAATCAGCCCCAGCATTTT. Amino acid sequence: CASSPRGGSNQPQHF.

The V gene is TRBV20-1, the J gene TRBJ2-5; D remains ambiguous. The CDR3 has 10 amino acids. Germline CDR1 is DFQATT and CDR2 is SNEGSKA (reference sequence). V was trimmed by 5 bases and J by 2 bases, leaving 3 bases between them. In nucleotides, the CDR3 is TGCAGTGCTCCTCAAGAGACCCAGTACTTC. Amino acid sequence: CSAPQETQYF.

Ten or more counts support this clone. V and J are TRBV9 and TRBJ1-5, with 9 positions matching TRBD1. The CDR3 is 16 residues long. Per the germline V gene, CDR1 is SGDLS and CDR2 is YYNGEE. The junction had 9 bases not matched to a gene; V was cut back by 4 bases and J by 4 bases. This CDR3 is CASSRTGEVGNQPQHF. The CDR3 DNA reads TGTGCCAGCAGCCGGACAGGGGAAGTCGGGAATCAGCCCCAGCATTTT. The full variable domain, in which reference TRBV9 and TRBJ1-5 provide the parts outside the CDR3, is DSGVTQTPKHLITATGQRVTLRCSPRSGDLSVYWYQQSLDQGLQFLIQYYNGEERAKGNILERFSAQQFPDLHSELNLSSLELGDSALYFCASSRTGEVGNQPQHFGDGTRLSIL.

This clone was seen a single time. The V and J genes are TRBV6-4 and TRBJ2-2, with 8 bases matching TRBD2. With 6 bases clipped from V and 4 bases from J, the junction kept 7 bases outside the gene matches. Germline assignment: CDR1 MRHNA and CDR2 SNTAGT. The CDR3 spans 15 residues. CDR3 loop: CASRAPGGGTGELFF. The CDR3 DNA follows: TGTGCCAGCAGAGCCCCGGGGGGGGGCACCGGGGAGCTGTTTTTT.

This chain links TRBV11-2 with TRBJ2-3; D may be TRBD1 (5 bases). This CDR3 is 16 amino acids long. From germline, CDR1 is SGHAT and CDR2 FQNNGV. Trimming stripped 4 bases from V and 2 bases from J, with 16 bases between. CDR3 in DNA: TGTGCCAGCAGCTACGACAGTGCCTTCTCCACAGATACGCAGTATTTT. Amino acids: CASSYDSAFSTDTQYF.

The genes are TRBV6-5 and TRBJ2-3, with D possibly being TRBD2 (6 bases). Trimming took off 0 bases at V and 3 bases at J, with 13 bases between the two ends. Germline V CDR1 and CDR2: MNHEY, SVGAGI. The CDR3 runs to 16 residues. The CDR3 loop is CASSYSEGFGTDTQYF. CDR3 nucleotide sequence: TGTGCCAGCAGTTACTCGGAGGGGTTTGGGACAGATACGCAGTATTTT.

This sequence joins TRBV4-1 and TRBJ2-3; D tentatively fits TRBD1 or TRBD2 (6 bases each). Germline-derived CDR1 and CDR2 are MGHRA and YSYEKL. Trimming took off 1 base at V and 2 bases at J, with 13 bases between the two ends. This CDR3 is 16 amino acids long. The CDR3 sequence is CASSQVGRGPTDTQYF. The CDR3 DNA follows: TGCGCCAGCAGCCAAGTAGGCCGGGGGCCCACAGATACGCAGTATTTT.

The J gene is TRBJ2-3, the V gene TRBV9; 9 nucleotides match TRBD2. Germline lookup yields CDR1 SGDLS and CDR2 YYNGEE. J lost 2 bases, V lost 2 bases, and 3 bases had no gene match. The CDR3 totals 15 residues. The CDR3 is CASSVSSGVTDTQYF. CDR3 nucleotides: TGTGCCAGCAGCGTCTCTAGCGGGGTCACAGATACGCAGTATTTT.